This TCR beta chain was obtained from a study of T cell responses to AZD1222 COVID-19 vaccine. Findings and caveats of the study: Clonal diversity was possibly underestimated, and white British individuals and females predominated among donors. Seropositivity was recorded at baseline in only 5 or 6 AZD1222 recipients. Spike-wide coverage was observed for vaccine-associated CD4 TCRs, with dominant responses at 160-218 and 743-854.

This clone was observed once. The antigen is not known. CDR1 and CDR2 (germline): MNHEY, SVGAGI. This CDR3 comprises 15 residues. Trimming took 10 bases from V and 0 from J; bases not matched to a gene: 10. The table came from immunoSEQ multiplex PCR; TCRdb's copy has only in-frame clones and leaves some out. The table records 180,000 or so clones, around 90% of them present only once. The rearrangement links TRBV6-5 to TRBJ1-1; 8 positions agree with TRBD1. This specimen was peripheral blood, taken 28 days after the second AZD1222 dose. The TCR originated in an adult who received the AZD1222 COVID-19 vaccine. CDR3 amino acids: CATFRTGNLNTEAFF. The CDR3 DNA follows: TGTGCCACCTTCCGGACAGGGAATTTGAACACTGAAGCTTTCTTT.